This record covers a single T cell receptor (beta chain). Its target is unknown. The same CDR3 can be traced to other DNA sequences in this sample. The entry originates in a study of T cell responses to AZD1222 COVID-19 vaccine. General study points: Vaccine-associated CD4 TCRs ranged over spike, dominating at 160-218 and 743-854. Spike-specific TCR breadth and depth went up after people got two AZD1222 doses.

Some clones are missing from TCRdb's copy, which holds only in-frame ones; the method was immunoSEQ multiplex PCR. The sample lists over 120,000 clones, 92% occurring once. J lost 4 bases, V lost 5 bases, and 2 bases had no gene match. Germline values: CDR1 MNHEY, CDR2 SVGAGI. The CDR3 extends over 15 amino acids. Second doses that came at about 4 or about 12 weeks were put together. The sample in question was peripheral blood, obtained 28 days after the second AZD1222 dose. This chain connects TRBV6-5 to TRBJ2-1; 13 positions match TRBD2. The sequence derives from an adult who received the AZD1222 COVID-19 vaccine. The CDR3 loop is CASSRTSGGYNEQFF. In DNA, the CDR3 is TGTGCCAGCAGTCGGACTAGCGGGGGATACAATGAGCAGTTCTTC.